The 12 T cell receptor beta chains in this list originate from one sample, sequenced in a study of T-cell reconstitution after alpha-beta-depleted transplantation in children. Construction of the TCRbeta library involved unique molecular identifiers. TCRdb re-called the PCR reads with MiXCR, one entry per CDR3 protein. The sample has about 260,000 distinct CDR3 sequences, around 8% seen once. The sequencing here drew on PBMCs, mostly from graft donor cells, taken 180 days after TCRalphabeta/CD19-depleted stem cell transplant. The receptors originated from a male patient between 10 and 17 years old who had a stem cell transplant for acute lymphoblastic leukemia, so the T cells may come from the graft donor.

This clonotype was seen repeatedly, ten times or more. The V gene is TRBV3-1, the J gene TRBJ1-2; TRBD1 agrees at 8 bases. Germline V gene lookup returns CDR1 LGHDT and CDR2 YNNKEL (reference sequence). The junction had 4 bases not matched to a gene; V was cut back by 8 bases and J by 5 bases. The CDR3 runs 12 residues. The CDR3 loop is CASSQGVYGYTF. The CDR3 bases are TGTGCCAGCTCACAGGGGGTTTATGGCTACACCTTC.

In this sample, this clonotype turned up many times. The junction departs from the called germline gene at one end, perhaps through a read error. The gene calls are TRBV7-7 and TRBJ2-7; no clear D. Germline loops: CDR1 SSHAT, CDR2 FNYEAQ (reference sequence). This CDR3 region has 12 residues. CDR3 coding DNA: TGTGCTAGCAGCTTTAGGCCCCGAGGGCAGTACTTC. Its translation: CASSFRPRGQYF.

This clonotype has a count of ten or more. This chain links TRBV27 with TRBJ1-6; D might be TRBD1 (6 bases). Deletions cut 0 bases from V and 3 bases from J, with 6 bases between. CDR3 length: 15 amino acids. The V gene's germline CDR1 is MNHEY and CDR2 SMNVEV (reference sequence). CDR3 sequence reads: CASSLSQGYNSPLHF. Here the CDR3 DNA reads TGTGCCAGCAGTTTATCACAGGGCTATAATTCACCCCTCCACTTT.

Many counts were recorded for this clonotype. The J gene is TRBJ1-1, the V gene TRBV29-1; TRBD1 is a possible D gene (6 bases). The CDR3 consists of 14 residues. Germline V lookup: CDR1 SQVTM, CDR2 ANQGSEA. V was shortened by 1 base and J by 5 bases, with 14 bases between the two germline ends. The CDR3 sequence: CSVEGGQGMTEAFF. The CDR3 DNA reads as TGCAGCGTTGAAGGGGGGCAGGGGATGACTGAAGCTTTCTTT.

This clonotype was found many times. The V and J genes are TRBV27 and TRBJ1-5; weak D call: TRBD1 (5 bases). The V and J ends lost 6 bases and 0 bases respectively, with 12 bases between them. The CDR3 runs to 15 residues. CDR1 is MNHEY and CDR2 is SMNVEV in the germline V gene (reference sequence). CDR3 in DNA: TGTGCCAGCAGCTACCAGGGAGTTAGCAATCAGCCCCAGCATTTT. Encoded protein: CASSYQGVSNQPQHF.

This clonotype was recorded at least ten times. This chain connects TRBV29-1 to TRBJ2-4, with D perhaps TRBD2 (5 bases). The CDR3 spans 14 residues. The germline V and J ends were trimmed by 6 bases and 0 bases, with 12 bases remaining between them. Germline V lookup: CDR1 SQVTM, CDR2 ANQGSEA. The CDR3 loop is CSVRAFKAKNIQYF. CDR3 DNA: TGCAGCGTGCGGGCCTTCAAAGCCAAAAACATTCAGTACTTC.

This clonotype was picked up many times. The J gene is TRBJ1-2, the V gene TRBV6-7, with TRBD1 matching 7 bases. TRBV6-7 is given ORF status, its function remaining uncertain. This CDR3 region has 14 residues. Unmatched junction bases numbered 4, after V lost 2 bases and J lost 4 bases. The DNA of the CDR3 is TGTGCCAGCAGTTACCCGGGACAGATCTATGGCTACACCTTC. Translating gives CASSYPGQIYGYTF.

This clonotype has at least ten counts. The DNA for the CDR3 is TGTGCCAGCAGCAACGGGACAGGGGCAACTTCACCCCTCCACTTT. It translates to CASSNGTGATSPLHF. V is TRBV21-1 and J is TRBJ1-6; the DNA was not compared with TRBD1, the D call given in the table. TRBV21-1 is a pseudogene locus. The CDR3 totals 15 residues.

This clonotype was found many times. The J gene is TRBJ2-5, the V gene TRBV10-2, with TRBD1 matching 7 bases. Germline lookup yields CDR1 WSHSY and CDR2 SAAADI. V dropped 6 bases and J dropped 5; count of bases not matched to a gene: 3. CDR3 length: 12 amino acids. In DNA form, the CDR3 reads TGCGCCAGCAGCGACAGGGTGGAGACCCAGTACTTC. Its protein is CASSDRVETQYF.

In this sample, this clonotype turned up many times. As DNA, the CDR3 is TGTGCCAGCAGTTTCCCGAATTCTGCGGGCACTGAAGCTTTCTTT. Protein product: CASSFPNSAGTEAFF. The chain joins TRBV27 to TRBJ1-1; no firm D call. Trimming pared 3 bases from V and 4 bases from J, leaving 15 bases between. Germline V CDR1 and CDR2: MNHEY, SMNVEV (reference sequence). The CDR3 consists of 15 residues.

This clonotype was seen repeatedly, ten times or more. The chain combines TRBV20-1 with TRBJ2-7; 10 bases fit TRBD2. This CDR3 is built from 16 residues. V lost 0 bases, J lost 3 bases, and 8 bases stayed unmatched. CDR1 DFQATT and CDR2 SNEGSKA come from the germline V gene (reference sequence). In DNA, the CDR3 is TGCAGTGCTAGAGACCTAGAAGCGGGGGGGATCTACGAGCAGTACTTC. It codes for CSARDLEAGGIYEQYF.

Remarks on this clonotype: It may be a read error: a sequence one base away is much more abundant. V is TRBV29-1 and J is TRBJ2-1, with 7 bases aligning to TRBD1. This CDR3 comprises 15 residues. Trimming took 0 bases from V and 6 from J; bases not matched to a gene: 8. From germline, CDR1 is SQVTM and CDR2 ANQGSEA. This CDR3 is CSVEDGARGLNEQFF. The CDR3 nucleotides read TGCAGCGTTGAAGATGGAGCAAGGGGGCTCAATGAGCAGTTCTTC.